The clone carrying this T cell receptor beta chain was seen a handful of times. Its antigen is still unknown. This record belongs to a study of identical twins. General study results and limits: Within beta out-of-frame sequences, the excess sharing observed between twins was weaker.

After template switching added a universal primer site, the resulting cDNA carried unique molecular identifiers. TCRdb reprocessed the 5' RACE reads via MiXCR and lists one record per CDR3 protein. The data contain around 670,000 distinct CDR3 sequences, roughly 6.2% of them seen just once; the ten biggest clones take up approximately 2%. Donors uniformly comprised healthy Caucasians. The germline V gene encodes CDR1 DFQATT and CDR2 SNEGSKA (reference sequence). The CDR3 spans 15 residues. The ends were cut back, 2 bases at V and 0 bases at J, with 13 bases in the middle. The source of this sequence is a man younger than 30 in good health. The sequenced material came from naive T cells sorted from blood. The rearrangement joins TRBV20-1 to TRBJ1-1; no definite D call. The CDR3 DNA reads TGCAGTGCTAGAACGGACGGTAACATGAACACTGAAGCTTTCTTT. Translation gives CSARTDGNMNTEAFF.